The 24 T cell receptor beta chains below all came from one sample that was sequenced in a study of T cell responses to AZD1222 COVID-19 vaccine. Data came from immunoSEQ multiplex PCR; TCRdb stores just in-frame clones and leaves some out. Here the sample spans 130,000 or so clones, approximately 94% being singletons. This specimen was peripheral blood, taken on day 0 of AZD1222 vaccination. These receptors were collected from an adult in good health.

This rearrangement joins TRBV28 to TRBJ2-1, with 7 bases identical to TRBD1. Germline V lookup: CDR1 MDHEN, CDR2 SYDVKM. With V trimmed by 3 bases and J by 5 bases, 13 bases remained unmatched. This CDR3 comprises 17 residues. CDR3 protein: CASSLRRGSGSDNEQFF. The CDR3 nucleotides are TGTGCCAGCAGTTTGCGCAGGGGGAGCGGATCCGACAATGAGCAGTTCTTC.

The rearrangement uses TRBV3-1 (or the pseudogene TRBV3-2) and TRBJ2-7; 9 nucleotides line up with TRBD2. There are 16 residues in the CDR3. Trimming cost V 0 bases and J 5 bases; bases outside gene matches: 8. Germline CDR1 reads LGHDT; CDR2 reads YNNKEL (reference sequence). CDR3 in DNA: TGTGCCAGCAGCCAAGATGGGGCGGGAGGGATCCACGAGCAGTACTTC. Translated, it gives CASSQDGAGGIHEQYF.

This chain joins TRBV7-8 and TRBJ1-4; no clear D gene. Germline lookup yields CDR1 SGHVS and CDR2 FQNEAQ. V was clipped by 5 bases and J by 0 bases, with 13 bases between them. The CDR3 contains 16 residues. CDR3 in amino acids: CASSPSGSTTNEKLFF. The CDR3 bases are TGTGCCAGCAGCCCTAGCGGATCAACAACTAATGAAAAACTGTTTTTT.

The chain is built from TRBV19 and TRBJ2-5; D might be TRBD1 (6 bases). Trimming shortened V by 9 bases and J by 5 bases, and 22 bases separated the two germline ends. The length of the CDR3 is 15 residues. Germline V CDR1 and CDR2: LNHDA, SQIVND (reference sequence). The CDR3 reads CASGSSGVFAETQYF. CDR3 nucleotides: TGTGCCAGCGGATCGTCAGGGGTTTTTGCGGAGACCCAGTACTTC.

The rearrangement links TRBV5-4 to TRBJ1-3, with D possibly TRBD1 on 5 matching bases. The CDR3 loop spans 15 amino acids. Per the germline V gene, CDR1 is SGHNT and CDR2 is YYREEE (reference sequence). The V gene lost 1 base and the J gene lost 3 bases, with 11 bases spanning the gap. Here the CDR3 DNA reads TGTGCCAGCAGCTTGTCGGGGGTACGTGGAAACACCATATATTTT. As protein: CASSLSGVRGNTIYF.

This rearrangement joins TRBV27 to TRBJ2-1, with 10 bases aligning to TRBD1. The germline V gene has CDR1 MNHEY and CDR2 SMNVEV (reference sequence). The CDR3 is made up of 20 amino acids. V lost 4 bases, J lost 1 base, and 16 bases stayed unmatched. The DNA for the CDR3 is TGTGCCAGCAGTTCGGGACAGGGGAGAGCGGGAGTTTCGTCCTACAATGAGCAGTTCTTC. Translated, it gives CASSSGQGRAGVSSYNEQFF.

The rearrangement joins TRBV9 to TRBJ1-6; no clear D gene. CDR3 size: 13 residues. V gave up 0 bases and J gave up 10 bases, with 8 bases separating them. Germline lookup yields CDR1 SGDLS and CDR2 YYNGEE. The CDR3 loop is CASSVELRSPLHF. The CDR3 coding sequence is TGTGCCAGCAGCGTAGAGCTTCGGTCACCCCTCCACTTT.

The rearrangement joins TRBV28 to TRBJ2-7; D is unclear. Looked up from germline, CDR1 is MDHEN and CDR2 is SYDVKM. The CDR3 has 11 amino acids. The ends were cut back, 8 bases at V and 4 bases at J, with 9 bases in the middle. For the CDR3, the DNA is TGTGCCAGCTTGATGGGGTACGAGCAGTACTTC. Translation gives CASLMGYEQYF.

The chain employs TRBV28 and TRBJ1-2; D possibly corresponds to TRBD1 (6 bases). Germline lookup yields CDR1 MDHEN and CDR2 SYDVKM. The V end was cut by 2 bases, the J end by 5 bases, with 12 bases between. The CDR3 is 14 amino acids. The CDR3 protein is CASSLPGAGYGYTF. DNA for the CDR3: TGTGCCAGCAGTTTACCGGGGGCGGGTTATGGCTACACCTTC.

This sequence joins TRBV5-1 and TRBJ2-1, with 8 bases fitting TRBD1. J was trimmed by 0 bases and V by 9 bases; bases with no gene match: 8. CDR1 is SGHRS and CDR2 is YFSETQ in the germline V gene. CDR3 length equals 15 residues. CDR3 sequence reads: CATKPGGLSYNEQFF. The DNA for the CDR3 is TGCGCCACGAAACCAGGGGGCCTCTCCTACAATGAGCAGTTCTTC.

CDR3 protein: CASSPPGNYGYTF. CDR3 coding DNA: TGTGCCAGCTCACCACCGGGTAACTATGGCTACACCTTC. The chain combines TRBV18 with TRBJ1-2; no clear D gene. The CDR3 has 13 amino acids. Germline CDR1 KGHSH, CDR2 LQKENI. V was pared by 0 bases and J by 1 base, with 3 bases between. The complete variable domain, with remaining parts taken from reference TRBV18 and TRBJ1-2, reads NAGVMQNPRHLVRRRGQEARLRCSPMKGHSHVYWYRQLPEEGLKFMVYLQKENIIDESGMPKERFSAEFPKEGPSILRIQQVVRGDSAAYFCASSPPGNYGYTFGSGTRLTVV.

J is TRBJ2-1 and V is TRBV7-2, with unresolved D. Trimming left V 5 bases short and J 4 bases short, with 9 bases between. Germline V gene data show CDR1 as SGHTA and CDR2 as FQGNSA. CDR3 length equals 13 residues. This CDR3 reads CASSPGVYNEQFF. The CDR3 DNA is TGTGCCAGCAGCCCAGGAGTATACAATGAGCAGTTCTTC.

The chain uses TRBV7-8 and TRBJ2-1; D perhaps matches TRBD2 (6 bases). The CDR3 has 15 residues. Germline-derived CDR1 and CDR2 are SGHVS and FQNEAQ. V lost 5 bases, J lost 0 bases, and 11 bases lay in between. The CDR3 protein is CASSISGSSYNEQFF. CDR3 DNA sequence: TGTGCCAGCAGCATTAGCGGAAGCTCCTACAATGAGCAGTTCTTC.

The chain is built from TRBV7-9 and TRBJ1-1; 8 positions agree with TRBD1. The V segment lost 6 bases and the J segment 1 base; nucleotides outside the gene matches: 4. The CDR3 length is 14 residues. Germline V lookup: CDR1 SEHNR, CDR2 FQNEAQ (reference sequence). CDR3 sequence reads: CASRPDRGNTEAFF. The CDR3 nucleotides read TGTGCCAGCAGGCCAGACAGGGGGAACACTGAAGCTTTCTTT.

This CDR3 reads CASSEPGTDPYF. Here the CDR3 DNA reads TGTGCCAGCAGTGAACCCGGTACGGATCCGTACTTC. J is TRBJ2-7 and V is TRBV2; the D is unclear. This CDR3 spans 12 amino acids. Trimming cost V 2 bases and J 12 bases, with 14 bases left between them. In germline, CDR1 is SNHLY, CDR2 FYNNEI.

CDR3 DNA sequence: TGTGCCAGCAGCCACGACGGGACAGGGCTCCCCCGGTTGGGATTGGGCACTGAAAAACTGTTTTTT. This codes for CASSHDGTGLPRLGLGTEKLFF. The rearrangement links TRBV28 to TRBJ1-4; 9 bases align to TRBD1. CDR1 MDHEN and CDR2 SYDVKM come from the germline V gene. The V and J ends lost 6 bases and 7 bases, in that order; junction bases with no gene match: 30. The length of the CDR3 is 22 residues.

The chain employs TRBV3-1 (or the pseudogene TRBV3-2) and TRBJ2-5; 10 bases fit TRBD2. Per the germline V gene, CDR1 is LGHDT and CDR2 is YNNKEL (reference sequence). The V gene end was trimmed by 3 bases and the J gene end by 4 bases; junction bases not matched to a gene: 2. CDR3 length: 14 residues. The CDR3, as DNA: TGTGCCAGCAGCCACCTAGCGGGAGCAGAGACCCAGTACTTC. This translates into CASSHLAGAETQYF.

The rearrangement links TRBV4-2 to TRBJ1-2; perhaps TRBD1 as D (6 bases). Germline CDR1 reads LGHNA; CDR2 reads YNFKEQ. V was shortened by 3 bases and J by 6 bases, with 8 bases between the two germline ends. CDR3 size: 12 residues. The CDR3 coding sequence is TGTGCCAGCAGCCAGGGGGCTGATGGCTACACCTTC. Encoded protein: CASSQGADGYTF.

The genes are TRBV5-1 and TRBJ2-1, with 7 bases lining up with TRBD1. CDR3 size: 13 residues. CDR1 and CDR2 from the germline V gene are SGHRS and YFSETQ. Losses at the gene ends were 4 bases for V and 4 bases for J; bases not matched to a gene: 2. The CDR3 sequence is CASSKGQYNEQFF. For the CDR3, the DNA is TGCGCCAGCAGCAAGGGACAGTACAATGAGCAGTTCTTC. The variable domain in full, with the rest retrieved from reference TRBV5-1 and TRBJ2-1, is KAGVTQTPRYLIKTRGQQVTLSCSPISGHRSVSWYQQTPGQGLQFLFEYFSETQRNKGNFPGRFSGRQFSNSRSEMNVSTLELGDSALYLCASSKGQYNEQFFGPGTRLTVL.

The gene calls are TRBV9 and TRBJ1-5; possible D gene TRBD1, 6 bases. Germline V gene data show CDR1 as SGDLS and CDR2 as YYNGEE. The CDR3 has 12 amino acids. V shed 7 bases and J shed 5 bases, with 10 bases lying between them. The CDR3 loop reads CASGTPHQPQHF. CDR3 nucleotide sequence: TGTGCCAGCGGGACACCCCATCAGCCCCAGCATTTT.

This clone was found once. This CDR3 is also generated by other DNA sequences in the sample. The V and J genes are TRBV4-3 and TRBJ1-4; unclear D gene. Germline-derived CDR1 and CDR2 are LGHNA and YSLEER. The V end lost 0 bases, the J end lost 5 bases, and 10 bases lay between the germline ends. CDR3 length: 15 amino acids. The CDR3 protein is CASSQDLGPNEKLFF. In nucleotides, the CDR3 is TGCGCCAGCAGCCAAGATCTCGGTCCAAATGAAAAACTGTTTTTT.

This chain joins TRBV27 and TRBJ2-7; TRBD2 agrees at 7 bases. Per germline, CDR1 MNHEY and CDR2 SMNVEV (reference sequence). This CDR3 is 13 amino acids long. Unmatched junction bases numbered 0, after V lost 2 bases and J lost 2 bases. This CDR3 is CASSLRGAYEQYF. The CDR3 DNA follows: TGTGCCAGCAGTTTACGGGGGGCCTACGAGCAGTACTTC.

Worth noting for this clone: The junction departs from germline at one end; a sequencing error may be responsible. This chain uses TRBV7-3 with TRBJ2-1; 10 nucleotides agree with TRBD2. Germline CDR1 is SGHTA and CDR2 is FQGTGA. CDR3 length: 12 amino acids. CDR3 DNA: TGTGCCAGCAGTTCGGGTAGCGGGAGGACGGTCTTC. This sequence encodes CASSSGSGRTVF.

The chain joins TRBV6-5 to TRBJ1-2, with D hard to call. From germline, CDR1 is MNHEY and CDR2 SVGAGI. Trimming removed 10 bases at V and 2 bases at J, with 17 bases between. CDR3 length equals 14 residues. CDR3 bases: TGTGCCACAACCTCCGGGAGGGCGAACTATGGCTACACCTTC. Its translation: CATTSGRANYGYTF.